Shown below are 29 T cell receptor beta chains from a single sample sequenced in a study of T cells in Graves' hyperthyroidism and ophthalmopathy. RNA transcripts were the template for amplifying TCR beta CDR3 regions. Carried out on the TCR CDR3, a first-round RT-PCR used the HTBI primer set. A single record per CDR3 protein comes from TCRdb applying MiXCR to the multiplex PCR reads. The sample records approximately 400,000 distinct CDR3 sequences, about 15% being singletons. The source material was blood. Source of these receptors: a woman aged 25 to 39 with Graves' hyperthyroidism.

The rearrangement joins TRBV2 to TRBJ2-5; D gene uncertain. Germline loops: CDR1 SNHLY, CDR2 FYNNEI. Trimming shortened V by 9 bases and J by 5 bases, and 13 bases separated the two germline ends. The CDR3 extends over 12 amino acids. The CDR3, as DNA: TGTGCCAGTAAGACTGGGTTCGAGACCCAGTACTTC. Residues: CASKTGFETQYF.

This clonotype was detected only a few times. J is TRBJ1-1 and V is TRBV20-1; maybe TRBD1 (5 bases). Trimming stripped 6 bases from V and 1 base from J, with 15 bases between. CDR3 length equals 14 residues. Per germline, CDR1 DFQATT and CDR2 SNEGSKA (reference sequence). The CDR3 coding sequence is TGCAGTGCAGCGGCAGGGCGTAGGAACACTGAAGCTTTCTTT. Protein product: CSAAAGRRNTEAFF.

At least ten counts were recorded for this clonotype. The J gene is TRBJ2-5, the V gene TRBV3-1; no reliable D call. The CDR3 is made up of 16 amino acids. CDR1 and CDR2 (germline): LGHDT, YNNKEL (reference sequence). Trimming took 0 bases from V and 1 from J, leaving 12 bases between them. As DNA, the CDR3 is TGTGCCAGCAGCCAAGAGGGCGAGCTAGGCCAAGAGACCCAGTACTTC. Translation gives CASSQEGELGQETQYF.

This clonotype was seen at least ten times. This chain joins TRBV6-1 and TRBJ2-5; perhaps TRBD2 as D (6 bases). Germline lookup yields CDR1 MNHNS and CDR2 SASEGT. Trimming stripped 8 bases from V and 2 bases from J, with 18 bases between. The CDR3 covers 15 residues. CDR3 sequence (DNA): TGTGCCAGCTGGGCGGGAAGAGGGGTACAAGAGACCCAGTACTTC. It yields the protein CASWAGRGVQETQYF.

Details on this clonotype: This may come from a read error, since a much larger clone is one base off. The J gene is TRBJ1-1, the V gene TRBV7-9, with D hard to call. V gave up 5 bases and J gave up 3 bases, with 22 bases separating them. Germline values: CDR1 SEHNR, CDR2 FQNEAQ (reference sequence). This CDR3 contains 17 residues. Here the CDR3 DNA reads TGTGCCAGCAGCCTGACGGACCAAGGGAGACTGGACACTGAAGCTTTCTTT. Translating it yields CASSLTDQGRLDTEAFF.

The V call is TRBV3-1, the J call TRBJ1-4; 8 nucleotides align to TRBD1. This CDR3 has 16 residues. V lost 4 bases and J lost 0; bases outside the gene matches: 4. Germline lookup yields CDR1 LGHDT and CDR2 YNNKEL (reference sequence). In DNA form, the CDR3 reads TGTGCCAGCAGCCCATGGACAGGGCCAACTAATGAAAAACTGTTTTTT. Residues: CASSPWTGPTNEKLFF.

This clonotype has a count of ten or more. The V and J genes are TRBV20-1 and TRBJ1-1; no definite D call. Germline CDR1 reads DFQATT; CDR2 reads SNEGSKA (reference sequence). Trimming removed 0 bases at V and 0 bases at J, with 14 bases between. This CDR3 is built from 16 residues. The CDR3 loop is CSARDGFRNLNTEAFF. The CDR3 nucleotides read TGCAGTGCTAGAGATGGATTCAGAAACTTGAACACTGAAGCTTTCTTT.

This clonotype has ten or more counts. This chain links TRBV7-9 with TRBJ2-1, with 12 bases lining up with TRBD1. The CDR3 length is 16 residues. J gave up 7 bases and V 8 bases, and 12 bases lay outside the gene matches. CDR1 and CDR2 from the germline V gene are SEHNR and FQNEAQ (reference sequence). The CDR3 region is CASQRTWDRGRNEQFF. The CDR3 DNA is TGTGCCAGCCAACGTACCTGGGACAGGGGGCGGAATGAGCAGTTCTTC.

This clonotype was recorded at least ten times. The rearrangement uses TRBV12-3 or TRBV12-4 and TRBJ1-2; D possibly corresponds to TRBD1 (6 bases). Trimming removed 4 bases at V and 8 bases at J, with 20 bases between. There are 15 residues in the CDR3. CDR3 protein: CASSSSLRGQGGYTF. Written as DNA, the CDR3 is TGTGCCAGCAGTTCGAGCCTCAGGGGCCAGGGAGGCTACACCTTC.

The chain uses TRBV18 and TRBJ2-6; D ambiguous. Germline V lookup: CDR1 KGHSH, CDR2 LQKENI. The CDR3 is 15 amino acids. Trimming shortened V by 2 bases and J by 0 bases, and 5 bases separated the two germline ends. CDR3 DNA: TGTGCCAGCTCACCAATTAGCTCTGGGGCCAACGTCCTGACTTTC. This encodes CASSPISSGANVLTF. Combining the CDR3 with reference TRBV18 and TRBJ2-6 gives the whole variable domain NAGVMQNPRHLVRRRGQEARLRCSPMKGHSHVYWYRQLPEEGLKFMVYLQKENIIDESGMPKERFSAEFPKEGPSILRIQQVVRGDSAAYFCASSPISSGANVLTFGAGSRLTVL.

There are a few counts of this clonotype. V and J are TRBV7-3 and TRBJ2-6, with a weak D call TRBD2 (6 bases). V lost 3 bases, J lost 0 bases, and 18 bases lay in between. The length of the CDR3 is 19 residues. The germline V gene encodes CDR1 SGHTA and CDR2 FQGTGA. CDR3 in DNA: TGTGCCAGCAGCTTCGTCGGGGGAGCGCGGACCTCTGGGGCCAACGTCCTGACTTTC. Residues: CASSFVGGARTSGANVLTF.

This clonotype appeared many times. This CDR3 is CAISVGTSPHEQYF. CDR3 sequence (DNA): TGTGCCATCAGTGTAGGGACTAGTCCCCACGAGCAGTACTTC. J is TRBJ2-7 and V is TRBV10-3, with TRBD2 matching over 8 bases. The germline CDR1 and CDR2 sequences are ENHRY and SYGVKD. V was clipped by 4 bases and J by 5 bases; unmatched bases: 7. The CDR3 has 14 residues.

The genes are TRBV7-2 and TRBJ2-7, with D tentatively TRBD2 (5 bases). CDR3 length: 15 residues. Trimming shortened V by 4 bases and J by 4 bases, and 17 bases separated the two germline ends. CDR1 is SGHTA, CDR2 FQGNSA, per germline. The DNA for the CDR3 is TGTGCCAGCAGCTCCCAAACTAGTAGTGGATACGAGCAGTACTTC. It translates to CASSSQTSSGYEQYF.

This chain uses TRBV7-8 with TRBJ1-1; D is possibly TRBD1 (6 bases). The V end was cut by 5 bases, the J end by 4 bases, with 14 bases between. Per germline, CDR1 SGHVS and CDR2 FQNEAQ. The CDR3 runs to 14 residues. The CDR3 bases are TGTGCCAGCAGCGCACAGGGAGGGCGCACTGAAGCTTTCTTT. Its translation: CASSAQGGRTEAFF.

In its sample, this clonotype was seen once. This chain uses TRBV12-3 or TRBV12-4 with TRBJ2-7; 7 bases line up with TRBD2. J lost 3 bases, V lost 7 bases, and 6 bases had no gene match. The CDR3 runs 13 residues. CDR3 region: CASNLRGGYEQYF. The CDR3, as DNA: TGTGCCAGCAATCTACGCGGGGGCTACGAGCAGTACTTC.

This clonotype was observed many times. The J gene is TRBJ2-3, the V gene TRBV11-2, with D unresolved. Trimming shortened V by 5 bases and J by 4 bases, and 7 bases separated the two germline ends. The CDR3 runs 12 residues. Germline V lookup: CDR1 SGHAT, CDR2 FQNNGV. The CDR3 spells CASSHWADTQYF. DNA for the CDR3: TGTGCCAGCAGCCACTGGGCAGATACGCAGTATTTT. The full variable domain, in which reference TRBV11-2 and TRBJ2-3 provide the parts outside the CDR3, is EAGVAQSPRYKIIEKRQSVAFWCNPISGHATLYWYQQILGQGPKLLIQFQNNGVVDDSQLPKDRFSAERLKGVDSTLKIQPAKLEDSAVYLCASSHWADTQYFGPGTRLTVL.

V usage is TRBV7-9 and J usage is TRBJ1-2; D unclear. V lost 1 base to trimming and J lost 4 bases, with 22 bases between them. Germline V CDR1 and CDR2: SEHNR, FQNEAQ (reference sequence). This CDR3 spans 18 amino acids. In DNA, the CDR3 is TGTGCCAGCAGCTTAGAAGCTCCTCCAAGGGCACTGGGCTATGGCTACACCTTC. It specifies CASSLEAPPRALGYGYTF.

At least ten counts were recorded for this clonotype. The CDR3 DNA reads as TGCAGTGCCTTCCGGGACGCCGGGAAGACCCAGTACTTC. Its protein is CSAFRDAGKTQYF. The gene calls are TRBV20-1 and TRBJ2-5; D assignment may be TRBD1 or TRBD2 (5 bases each). Looked up from germline, CDR1 is DFQATT and CDR2 is SNEGSKA (reference sequence). With 6 bases removed from V and 6 bases from J, the gap between germline ends came to 17 bases. This CDR3 spans 13 amino acids.

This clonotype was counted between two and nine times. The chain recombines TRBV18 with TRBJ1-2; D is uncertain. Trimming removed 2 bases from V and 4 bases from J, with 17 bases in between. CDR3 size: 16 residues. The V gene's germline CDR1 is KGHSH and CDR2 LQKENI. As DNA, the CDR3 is TGTGCCAGCTCACCAGAAGCGTCGGGGTTGGTCTATGGCTACACCTTC. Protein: CASSPEASGLVYGYTF.

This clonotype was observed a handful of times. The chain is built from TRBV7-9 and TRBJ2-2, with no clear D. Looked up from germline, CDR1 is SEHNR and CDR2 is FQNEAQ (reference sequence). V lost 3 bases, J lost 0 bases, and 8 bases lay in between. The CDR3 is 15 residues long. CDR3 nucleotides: TGTGCCAGCAGCTTCATAGGTGCGAACACCGGGGAGCTGTTTTTT. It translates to CASSFIGANTGELFF.

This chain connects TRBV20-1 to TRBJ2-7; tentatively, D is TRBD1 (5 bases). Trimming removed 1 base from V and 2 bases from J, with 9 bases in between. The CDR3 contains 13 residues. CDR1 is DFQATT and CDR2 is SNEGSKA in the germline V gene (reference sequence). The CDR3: CSARGLQAYEQYF. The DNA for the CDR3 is TGCAGTGCTAGAGGTCTACAGGCCTACGAGCAGTACTTC.

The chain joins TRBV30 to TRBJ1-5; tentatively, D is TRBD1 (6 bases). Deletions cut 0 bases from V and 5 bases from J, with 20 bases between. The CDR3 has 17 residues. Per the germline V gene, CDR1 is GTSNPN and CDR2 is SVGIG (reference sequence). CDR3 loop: CAWSVPWGPAPYQPQHF. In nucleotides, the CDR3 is TGTGCCTGGAGTGTACCATGGGGGCCAGCCCCATATCAGCCCCAGCATTTT.

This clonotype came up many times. In nucleotides, the CDR3 is TGTGCCTGGAATCGAGGGGCGGGACCGAACACCGGGGAGCTGTTTTTT. It encodes CAWNRGAGPNTGELFF. This sequence joins TRBV30 and TRBJ2-2; a weak D match, TRBD2 (6 bases). Germline V lookup: CDR1 GTSNPN, CDR2 SVGIG (reference sequence). There are 16 residues in the CDR3. V gave up 4 bases and J gave up 0 bases, with 15 bases separating them.

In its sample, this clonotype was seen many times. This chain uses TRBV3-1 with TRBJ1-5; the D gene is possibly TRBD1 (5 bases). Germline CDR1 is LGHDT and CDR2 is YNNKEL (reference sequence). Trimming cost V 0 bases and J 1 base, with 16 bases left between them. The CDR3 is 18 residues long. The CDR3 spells CASSQDIAGPGSNQPQHF. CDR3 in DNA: TGTGCCAGCAGCCAAGATATTGCAGGGCCGGGGAGCAATCAGCCCCAGCATTTT.

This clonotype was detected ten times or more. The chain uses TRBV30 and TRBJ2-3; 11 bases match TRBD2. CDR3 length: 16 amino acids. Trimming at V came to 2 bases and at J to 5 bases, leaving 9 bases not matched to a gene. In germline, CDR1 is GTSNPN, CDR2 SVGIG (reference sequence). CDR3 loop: CAWSLSSGRLGDTQYF. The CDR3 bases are TGTGCCTGGAGTTTATCTAGCGGGAGGCTTGGAGATACGCAGTATTTT.

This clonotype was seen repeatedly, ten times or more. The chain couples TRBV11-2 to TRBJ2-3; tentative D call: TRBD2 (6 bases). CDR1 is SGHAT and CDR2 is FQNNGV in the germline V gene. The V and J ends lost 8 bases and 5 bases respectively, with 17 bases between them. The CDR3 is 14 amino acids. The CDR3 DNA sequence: TGTGCCAGCGGGCGGGCGGGGCAGGGAGATACGCAGTATTTT. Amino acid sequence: CASGRAGQGDTQYF.

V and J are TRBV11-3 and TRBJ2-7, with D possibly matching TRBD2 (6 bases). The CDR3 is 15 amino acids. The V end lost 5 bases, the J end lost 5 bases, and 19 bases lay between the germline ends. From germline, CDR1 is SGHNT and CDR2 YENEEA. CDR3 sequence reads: CASSLGGAKFHEQYF. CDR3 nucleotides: TGTGCCAGCAGCCTCGGAGGGGCAAAATTCCACGAGCAGTACTTC. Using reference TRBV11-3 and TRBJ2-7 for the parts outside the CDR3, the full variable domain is EAGVVQSPRYKIIEKKQPVAFWCNPISGHNTLYWYLQNLGQGPELLIRYENEEAVDDSQLPKDRFSAERLKGVDSTLKIQPAELGDSAVYLCASSLGGAKFHEQYFGPGTRLTVT.

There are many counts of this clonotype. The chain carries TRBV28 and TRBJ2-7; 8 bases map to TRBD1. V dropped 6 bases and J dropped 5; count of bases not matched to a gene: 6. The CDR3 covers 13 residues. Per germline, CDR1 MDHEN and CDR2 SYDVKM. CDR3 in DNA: TGTGCCAGCAGGGGCGGACAGGGAGACGAGCAGTACTTC. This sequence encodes CASRGGQGDEQYF.

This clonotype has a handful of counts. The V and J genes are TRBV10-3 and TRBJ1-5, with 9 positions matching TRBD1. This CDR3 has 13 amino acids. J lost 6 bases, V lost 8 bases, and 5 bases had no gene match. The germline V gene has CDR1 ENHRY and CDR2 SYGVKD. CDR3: CAIGGQGIQPQHF. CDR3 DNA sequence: TGTGCCATCGGGGGACAGGGAATTCAGCCCCAGCATTTT.